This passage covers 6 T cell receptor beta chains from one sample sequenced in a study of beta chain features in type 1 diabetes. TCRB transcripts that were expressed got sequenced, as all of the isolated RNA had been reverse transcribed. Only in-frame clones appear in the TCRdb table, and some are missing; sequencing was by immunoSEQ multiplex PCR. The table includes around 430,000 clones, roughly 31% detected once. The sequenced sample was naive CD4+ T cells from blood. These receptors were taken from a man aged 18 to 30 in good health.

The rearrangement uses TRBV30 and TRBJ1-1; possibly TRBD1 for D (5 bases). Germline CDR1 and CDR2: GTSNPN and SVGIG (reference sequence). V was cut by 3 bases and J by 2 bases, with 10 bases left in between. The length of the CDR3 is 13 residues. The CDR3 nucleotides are TGTGCCTGGAGGGGGGAATTAAACACTGAAGCTTTCTTT. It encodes CAWRGELNTEAFF. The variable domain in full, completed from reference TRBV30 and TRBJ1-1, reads SQTIHQWPATLVQPVGSPLSLECTVEGTSNPNLYWYRQAAGRGLQLLFYSVGIGQISSEVPQNLSASRPQDRQFILSSKKLLLSDSGFYLCAWRGELNTEAFFGQGTRLTVV.

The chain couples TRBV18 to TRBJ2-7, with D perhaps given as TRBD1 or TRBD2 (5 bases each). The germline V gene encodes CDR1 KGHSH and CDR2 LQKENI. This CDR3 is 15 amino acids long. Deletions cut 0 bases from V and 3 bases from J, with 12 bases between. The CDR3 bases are TGTGCCAGCTCACCACCCAGAGGGACCAGCTACGAGCAGTACTTC. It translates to CASSPPRGTSYEQYF.

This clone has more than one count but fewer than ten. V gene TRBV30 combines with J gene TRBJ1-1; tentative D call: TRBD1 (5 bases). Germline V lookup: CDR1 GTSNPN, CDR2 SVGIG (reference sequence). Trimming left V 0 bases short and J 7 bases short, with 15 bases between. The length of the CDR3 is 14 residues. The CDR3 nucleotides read TGTGCCTGGAGTGTAGGAGGGACCATCCGTGAAGCTTTCTTT. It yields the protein CAWSVGGTIREAFF.

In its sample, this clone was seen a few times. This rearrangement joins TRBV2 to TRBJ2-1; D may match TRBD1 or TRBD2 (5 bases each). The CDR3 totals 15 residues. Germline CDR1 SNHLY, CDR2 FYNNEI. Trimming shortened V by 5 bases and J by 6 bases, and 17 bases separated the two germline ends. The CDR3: CASSPGPSRGNEQFF. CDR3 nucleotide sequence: TGTGCCAGCAGTCCGGGACCCAGCCGGGGCAATGAGCAGTTCTTC.

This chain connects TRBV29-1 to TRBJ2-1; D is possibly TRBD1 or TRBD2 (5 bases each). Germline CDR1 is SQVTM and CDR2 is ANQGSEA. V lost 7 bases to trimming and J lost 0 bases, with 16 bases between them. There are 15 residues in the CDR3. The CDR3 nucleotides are TGCAGCGGTTCCGGGACGGCAAGCTCCTACAATGAGCAGTTCTTC. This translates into CSGSGTASSYNEQFF.

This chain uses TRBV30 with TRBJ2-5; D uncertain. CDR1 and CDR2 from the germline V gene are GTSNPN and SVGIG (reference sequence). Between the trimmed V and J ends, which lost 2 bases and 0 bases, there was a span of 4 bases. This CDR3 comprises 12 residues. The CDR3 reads CAWSTYQETQYF. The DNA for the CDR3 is TGTGCCTGGAGTACCTACCAAGAGACCCAGTACTTC.